The 6 T cell receptor beta chains in this list originate from one sample, sequenced in a study of OX40 agonist ivuxolimab in advanced cancers. Some clones are missing from TCRdb's copy, which holds only in-frame ones; the method was immunoSEQ multiplex PCR. The repertoire holds tens of thousands of clones, with about 89% as singletons. This sample comprised CD4+ or CD8+ T cells sorted from blood, obtained in a trial of the OX40 agonist ivuxolimab. Receptor source: an adult with an advanced solid tumor such as melanoma, head and neck, liver or kidney cancer.

V is TRBV4-3 and J is TRBJ2-3; a possible D gene is TRBD2 (5 bases). CDR1 is LGHNA, CDR2 YSLEER, per germline. V gave up 1 base and J gave up 0 bases, with 5 bases separating them. The CDR3 spans 14 residues. The CDR3 here is CASSQGTSTDTQYF. CDR3 coding DNA: TGCGCCAGCAGCCAAGGGACTAGCACAGATACGCAGTATTTT.

The chain has TRBV4-1 and TRBJ2-7, with 11 bases aligning to TRBD2. Germline assignment: CDR1 MGHRA and CDR2 YSYEKL. V lost 4 bases and J lost 2; bases outside the gene matches: 4. This CDR3 comprises 15 residues. CDR3 DNA sequence: TGCGCCAGCAGCCCCGGGACTAGCGGACCCTACGAGCAGTACTTC. It yields the protein CASSPGTSGPYEQYF.

J is TRBJ2-1 and V is TRBV2; no clear D. This CDR3 has 16 residues. In germline, CDR1 is SNHLY, CDR2 FYNNEI. Deletions cut 0 bases from V and 8 bases from J, with 17 bases between. The CDR3 region is CASSEAVADLGDEQFF. In DNA form, the CDR3 reads TGTGCCAGCAGTGAAGCGGTGGCGGACCTGGGCGATGAGCAGTTCTTC. The full variable domain, its missing parts supplied by reference TRBV2 and TRBJ2-1, is EPEVTQTPSHQVTQMGQEVILRCVPISNHLYFYWYRQILGQKVEFLVSFYNNEISEKSEIFDDQFSVERPDGSNFTLKIRSTKLEDSAMYFCASSEAVADLGDEQFFGPGTRLTVL.

The CDR3 sequence is CASSQGEAGEQYF. The DNA for the CDR3 is TGTGCCAGCAGCCAAGGCGAGGCGGGAGAGCAGTACTTC. The genes are TRBV4-2 and TRBJ2-7, with a tentative D call TRBD2 (6 bases). The length of the CDR3 is 13 residues. CDR1 and CDR2 (germline): LGHNA, YNFKEQ. Trimming took 1 base from V and 7 from J, leaving 11 bases between them.

The chain joins TRBV13 to TRBJ2-7; unclear D gene. The V end lost 1 base, the J end lost 1 base, and 8 bases lay between the germline ends. Germline values: CDR1 PRHDT, CDR2 FYEKMQ (reference sequence). The CDR3 loop spans 14 amino acids. CDR3 DNA: TGTGCCAGCAGCTTAGAACTCCAGTCCTACGAGCAGTACTTC. As protein: CASSLELQSYEQYF.

The chain's CDR3 is CASSSRQSYEQYF. Here the CDR3 DNA reads TGTGCCAGCAGTTCCAGACAGAGCTACGAGCAGTACTTC. This chain links TRBV28 with TRBJ2-5; D might be TRBD1 (5 bases). The DNA matches TRBJ2-7 better at its end, which makes the J call doubtful. Germline-derived CDR1 and CDR2 are MDHEN and SYDVKM. The CDR3 loop spans 13 amino acids.